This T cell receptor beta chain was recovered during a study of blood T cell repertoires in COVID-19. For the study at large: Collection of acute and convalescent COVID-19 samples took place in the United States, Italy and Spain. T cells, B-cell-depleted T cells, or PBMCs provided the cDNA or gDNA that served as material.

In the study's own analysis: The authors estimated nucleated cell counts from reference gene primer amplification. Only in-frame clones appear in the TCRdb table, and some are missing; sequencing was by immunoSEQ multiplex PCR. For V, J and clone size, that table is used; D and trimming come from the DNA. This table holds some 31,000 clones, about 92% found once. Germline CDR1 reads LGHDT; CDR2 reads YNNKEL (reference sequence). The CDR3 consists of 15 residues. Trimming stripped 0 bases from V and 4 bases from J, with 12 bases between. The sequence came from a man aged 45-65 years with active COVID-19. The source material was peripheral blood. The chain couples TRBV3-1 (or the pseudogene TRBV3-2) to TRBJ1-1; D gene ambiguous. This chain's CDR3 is CASSQDLWRGTEAFF. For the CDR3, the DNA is TGTGCCAGCAGCCAAGATCTTTGGAGAGGCACTGAAGCTTTCTTT.